This TCR beta chain was sequenced during a study of cytomegalovirus exposure and HLA in healthy donors. This CDR3 contains 14 residues. The V segment lost 2 bases and the J segment 5 bases; nucleotides outside the gene matches: 8. The germline V gene has CDR1 GTSNPN and CDR2 SVGIG (reference sequence). Study observations and caveats: The authors listed 164 TCR beta chains as cytomegalovirus-associated. Most TCR sequences proved rare, with some public TCRs found in many donors.

Points on this clone: Its target is not known.

Donors came from a validation cohort of 90 to 150 subjects, distinct from the first 666-subject cohort. Profiling relied on immunoSEQ multiplex PCR, and the TCRdb table lists in-frame clones only, not all of them. The repertoire includes 150,000 to 200,000 clones, approximately 86% of them detected once, and approximately 2.4% sits in the top ten. The rearrangement links TRBV30 to TRBJ1-1, with TRBD1 matching over 7 bases. This TCR was recovered from a woman younger than 30 in good health and CMV-seronegative. Sequences were obtained from PBMCs. Here the CDR3 DNA reads TGTGCCTGGAGTTCGGGCAGGGGGGAAACTGAAGCTTTCTTT. This translates into CAWSSGRGETEAFF.